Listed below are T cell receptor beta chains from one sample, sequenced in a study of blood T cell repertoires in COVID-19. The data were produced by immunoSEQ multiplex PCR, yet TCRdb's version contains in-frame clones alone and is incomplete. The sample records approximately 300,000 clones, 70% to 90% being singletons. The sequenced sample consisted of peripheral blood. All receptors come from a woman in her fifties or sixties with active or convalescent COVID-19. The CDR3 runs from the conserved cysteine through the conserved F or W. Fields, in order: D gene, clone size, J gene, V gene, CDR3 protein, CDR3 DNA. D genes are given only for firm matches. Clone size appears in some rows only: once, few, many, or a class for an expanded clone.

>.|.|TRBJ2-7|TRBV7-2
CASSLEATGVTTYEQYF
TGTGCCAGCAGCTTAGAGGCCACGGGGGTGACTACCTACGAGCAGTACTTC
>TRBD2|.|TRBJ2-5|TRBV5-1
CASGLAGVVPETQYF
TGCGCCAGCGGACTAGCGGGTGTCGTCCCAGAGACCCAGTACTTC
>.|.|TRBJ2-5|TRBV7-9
CASSWGLTEETQYF
TGTGCCAGCAGCTGGGGCCTCACGGAAGAGACCCAGTACTTC
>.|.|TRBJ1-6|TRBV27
CASSFSDRSRSPLHF
TGTGCCAGCAGTTTCTCCGACAGGAGTCGCTCACCCCTCCACTTT
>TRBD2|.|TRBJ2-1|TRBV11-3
CASSPSWRAGGGDEQFF
TGTGCCAGCAGCCCCAGTTGGAGAGCGGGGGGCGGGGATGAGCAGTTCTTC
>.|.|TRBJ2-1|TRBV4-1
CASSQDILGTRADEQFF
TGCGCCAGCAGCCAAGATATCCTCGGGACTCGGGCTGATGAGCAGTTCTTC
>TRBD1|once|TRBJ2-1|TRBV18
CASLPGQGRLDEQFF
TGTGCCAGTTTACCGGGACAGGGGAGGTTGGATGAGCAGTTCTTC
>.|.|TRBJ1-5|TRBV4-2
CASSQEEGIRNQPQHF
TGTGCCAGCAGCCAAGAGGAGGGGATACGCAATCAGCCCCAGCATTTT
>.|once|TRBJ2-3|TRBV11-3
CASSLGRIADPKADTQYF
TGTGCCAGCAGCTTAGGGCGGATAGCAGACCCCAAGGCGGATACGCAGTATTTT
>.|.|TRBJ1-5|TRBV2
CASRETGPGNQPQHF
TGTGCCAGCAGGGAAACAGGGCCGGGCAATCAGCCCCAGCATTTT
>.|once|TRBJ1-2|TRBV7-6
CASSPSGNYGYTF
TGTGCCAGCAGCCCTTCAGGGAACTATGGCTACACCTTC
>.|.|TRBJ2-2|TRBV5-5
CASSLAPRAGELFF
TGTGCCAGCAGCTTGGCACCAAGAGCCGGGGAGCTGTTTTTT
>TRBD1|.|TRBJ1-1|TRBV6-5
CASSVTGANTEAFF
TGTGCCAGCAGCGTTACAGGGGCAAACACTGAAGCTTTCTTT
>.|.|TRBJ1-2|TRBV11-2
CASSTSTGYYGYTF
TGTGCCAGCAGCACATCGACGGGGTACTATGGCTACACCTTC
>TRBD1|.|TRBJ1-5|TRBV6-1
CASSELGTGLQAQHF
TGTGCCAGCAGTGAATTAGGGACAGGCCTACAAGCCCAGCATTTT
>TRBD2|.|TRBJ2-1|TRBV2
CASSERLASGGAKLFF
TGTGCCAGCAGTGAAAGGTTGGCTAGCGGGGGGGCCAAGCTGTTCTTC
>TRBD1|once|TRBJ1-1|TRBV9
CASSPAGTGGWNTEAFF
TGTGCCAGCAGCCCGGCCGGGACAGGGGGATGGAACACTGAAGCTTTCTTT
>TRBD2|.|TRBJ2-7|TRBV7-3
CASSWIAGVPYEQYF
TGTGCCAGCAGCTGGATAGCGGGGGTGCCCTACGAGCAGTACTTC